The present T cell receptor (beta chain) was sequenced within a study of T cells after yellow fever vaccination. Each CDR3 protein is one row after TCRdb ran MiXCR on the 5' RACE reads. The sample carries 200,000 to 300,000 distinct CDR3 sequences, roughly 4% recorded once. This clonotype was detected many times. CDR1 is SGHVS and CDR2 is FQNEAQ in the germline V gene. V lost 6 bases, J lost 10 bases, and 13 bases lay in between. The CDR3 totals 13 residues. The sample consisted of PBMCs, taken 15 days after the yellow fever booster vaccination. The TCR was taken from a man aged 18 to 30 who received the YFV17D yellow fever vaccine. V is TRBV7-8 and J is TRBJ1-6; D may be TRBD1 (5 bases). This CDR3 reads CASRGEGRSPLHF. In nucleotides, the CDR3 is TGTGCCAGCAGGGGGGAGGGGAGGTCACCCCTCCACTTT. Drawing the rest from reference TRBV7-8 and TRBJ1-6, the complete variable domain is GAGVSQSPRYKVAKRGQDVALRCDPISGHVSLFWYQQALGQGPEFLTYFQNEAQLDKSGLPSDRFFAERPEGSVSTLKIQRTQQEDSAVYLCASRGEGRSPLHFGNGTRLTVT.